The entry that follows covers one T cell receptor beta chain sequence. Its antigen is not identified. The data stem from a study of cytomegalovirus exposure and HLA in healthy donors. Germline V gene lookup returns CDR1 SGDLS and CDR2 YYNGEE. The CDR3 is made up of 18 amino acids. J gave up 5 bases and V 5 bases, and 12 bases lay outside the gene matches. Study results and caveats: Available immune exposure information covered CMV serostatus only.

It was with 60 Vbeta and 13 Jbeta primers that the PCR ran. As processed by the authors: There were about 80 million unique TCR beta chains by a later count, and about 11 million of them were shared. Only in-frame clones appear in the TCRdb table, and some are missing; sequencing was by immunoSEQ multiplex PCR. D and trimming come from the DNA, and the V and J calls and clone size come from that table. The ten top clones account for about 2%, within a sample of 100,000 to 150,000 clones. What was sequenced was PBMCs. This receptor was obtained from a man aged 40-50 years in good health and CMV-seronegative. The chain combines TRBV9 with TRBJ2-2; TRBD2 aligns across 13 bases. The chain's CDR3 is CASSKVGTSGARTGELFF. The CDR3 nucleotides read TGTGCCAGCAGTAAAGTTGGGACTAGCGGGGCCCGAACCGGGGAGCTGTTTTTT.